These 24 T cell receptor beta chains came from one sample sequenced in a study of OX40 agonist ivuxolimab in advanced cancers. Method: immunoSEQ multiplex PCR; TCRdb's copy keeps in-frame clones and lacks some. The sample contains 34,000 or so clones, roughly 76% of which appear only once. The material was CD4+ or CD8+ T cells sorted from blood, obtained in a trial of the OX40 agonist ivuxolimab. The receptor source for this set is an adult with an advanced solid tumor such as melanoma, head and neck, liver or kidney cancer.

V is TRBV19 and J is TRBJ2-7; TRBD2 matches at 14 bases. The ends lost 6 bases at V and 5 bases at J; junction bases unmatched: 9. The CDR3 loop spans 16 amino acids. CDR1 LNHDA and CDR2 SQIVND come from the germline V gene (reference sequence). The CDR3 DNA sequence: TGTGCCAGTAGCGGACGGACTAGCGGGAGGACTCACGAGCAGTACTTC. This gives the protein CASSGRTSGRTHEQYF.

The table lists this clone with a count of one. V and J are TRBV2 and TRBJ1-2, with D hard to call. This CDR3 contains 10 residues. Trimming cost V 8 bases and J 3 bases, with 4 bases left between them. CDR1 and CDR2 (germline): SNHLY, FYNNEI. The CDR3 DNA reads TGTGCCAGCTGGGACTATGGCTACACCTTC. Translating it yields CASWDYGYTF.

The CDR3 nucleotides are TGTGCCAGCAGCGGGACAGGGGTCACTGAAGCTTTCTTT. Its protein is CASSGTGVTEAFF. This chain uses TRBV28 with TRBJ1-1; 10 positions agree with TRBD1. Germline V gives CDR1 MDHEN, CDR2 SYDVKM. CDR3 size: 13 residues. J lost 4 bases, V lost 6 bases, and 2 bases had no gene match.

V gene TRBV7-2 combines with J gene TRBJ2-7, with D perhaps assigned TRBD1 or TRBD2 (6 bases each). Germline V gene data show CDR1 as SGHTA and CDR2 as FQGNSA. The V gene lost 5 bases and the J gene lost 2 bases, with 16 bases spanning the gap. The CDR3 sequence is 15 residues long. For the CDR3, the DNA is TGTGCCAGCAGCCTCTGGGCCGGGGGCCCCTACGAGCAGTACTTC. Translated: CASSLWAGGPYEQYF.

The chain carries TRBV28 and TRBJ1-5; D is ambiguous. The germline gives CDR1 MDHEN, CDR2 SYDVKM. Trimming shortened V by 7 bases and J by 1 base, and 5 bases separated the two germline ends. The CDR3 spans 12 residues. CDR3 region: CASTESNQPQHF. The CDR3 DNA sequence: TGTGCCAGCACCGAGAGCAATCAGCCCCAGCATTTT. The whole variable domain, remainder taken from reference TRBV28 and TRBJ1-5, is DVKVTQSSRYLVKRTGEKVFLECVQDMDHENMFWYRQDPGLGLRLIYFSYDVKMKEKGDIPEGYSVSREKKERFSLILESASTNQTSMYLCASTESNQPQHFGDGTRLSIL.

The gene calls are TRBV27 and TRBJ1-5; a weak D match, TRBD1 (6 bases). The germline CDR1 and CDR2 sequences are MNHEY and SMNVEV (reference sequence). The V end was cut by 5 bases, the J end by 8 bases, with 13 bases between. This CDR3 contains 13 residues. The CDR3 bases are TGTGCCAGCAGTCACGACAGGAATGAGCCCCAGCATTTT. It yields the protein CASSHDRNEPQHF.

This clone was counted once. The V call is TRBV11-3, the J call TRBJ1-2; TRBD1 might be the D (5 bases). Germline lookup yields CDR1 SGHNT and CDR2 YENEEA. The V end lost 2 bases, the J end lost 5 bases, and 18 bases lay between the germline ends. This CDR3 is built from 16 residues. As DNA, the CDR3 is TGTGCCAGCAGCTTATCGTGGGGGAGAAGGGAGTATGGCTACACCTTC. It specifies CASSLSWGRREYGYTF. Based on the CDR3 plus reference TRBV11-3 and TRBJ1-2, the full variable domain is EAGVVQSPRYKIIEKKQPVAFWCNPISGHNTLYWYLQNLGQGPELLIRYENEEAVDDSQLPKDRFSAERLKGVDSTLKIQPAELGDSAVYLCASSLSWGRREYGYTFGSGTRLTVV.

The chain has TRBV6-4 and TRBJ1-4, with 8 bases lining up with TRBD1. Unmatched junction bases numbered 11, after V lost 2 bases and J lost 6 bases. Germline CDR1 is MRHNA and CDR2 is SNTAGT. The CDR3 sequence is 17 residues long. CDR3 sequence (DNA): TGTGCCAGCAGTGACCCATACCGCAGGGGGCCCGATGAAAAACTGTTTTTT. This translates into CASSDPYRRGPDEKLFF.

This clone was counted a few times. DNA for the CDR3: TGTGCCAGCTCACCCATTACCATGACAGGGGCTTCCTACAATGAGCAGTTCTTC. Translation gives CASSPITMTGASYNEQFF. The genes are TRBV18 and TRBJ2-1; 8 positions agree with TRBD1. There are 18 residues in the CDR3. V shed 3 bases and J 1 base; nucleotides not matched to a gene: 11. The germline V gene encodes CDR1 KGHSH and CDR2 LQKENI. Full variable domain (rest looked up from reference TRBV18 and TRBJ2-1): NAGVMQNPRHLVRRRGQEARLRCSPMKGHSHVYWYRQLPEEGLKFMVYLQKENIIDESGMPKERFSAEFPKEGPSILRIQQVVRGDSAAYFCASSPITMTGASYNEQFFGPGTRLTVL.

This clone was observed a single time. This chain uses TRBV5-1 with TRBJ1-2; a possible D gene is TRBD1 (6 bases). The V end was cut by 3 bases, the J end by 4 bases, with 16 bases between. The CDR3 has 15 amino acids. The germline V gene encodes CDR1 SGHRS and CDR2 YFSETQ. CDR3 sequence (DNA): TGCGCCAGCAGCTGGGGGGGCAGGGGAAGCTATGGCTACACCTTC. Translating it yields CASSWGGRGSYGYTF.

The rearrangement links TRBV7-9 to TRBJ2-7; D is undetermined. The CDR3 covers 12 residues. Germline CDR1 SEHNR, CDR2 FQNEAQ (reference sequence). Trimming stripped 5 bases from V and 4 bases from J, with 9 bases between. This CDR3 is CASSPDAYEQYF. In DNA form, the CDR3 reads TGTGCCAGCAGCCCGGACGCGTACGAGCAGTACTTC.

The genes are TRBV7-9 and TRBJ1-2; D is perhaps TRBD1 (6 bases). Trimming took 4 bases from V and 11 from J, leaving 20 bases between them. Germline CDR1 SEHNR, CDR2 FQNEAQ (reference sequence). The CDR3 is 14 amino acids. The CDR3 here is CASSWEGQTVGYTF. CDR3 in DNA: TGTGCCAGCAGCTGGGAAGGACAGACCGTGGGGTACACCTTC.

The chain links TRBV7-3 to TRBJ2-2; D is possibly TRBD1 (6 bases). The CDR3 covers 14 residues. Germline loops: CDR1 SGHTA, CDR2 FQGTGA. Trimming stripped 3 bases from V and 3 bases from J, with 8 bases between. Written as DNA, the CDR3 is TGTGCCAGCAGCTTGGGGGCCGACACCGGGGAGCTGTTTTTT. It is translated as CASSLGADTGELFF.

This chain connects TRBV7-2 to TRBJ1-1; TRBD1 matches at 10 bases. The CDR3 loop spans 15 amino acids. V shed 2 bases, J shed 5 bases, and the junction held 5 bases outside the gene matches. Germline CDR1 reads SGHTA; CDR2 reads FQGNSA. The CDR3 region is CASSLLGQGRTEAFF. The CDR3 coding sequence is TGTGCCAGCAGCTTATTGGGACAGGGGAGAACTGAAGCTTTCTTT.

The rearrangement uses TRBV4-2 and TRBJ2-5, with D possibly TRBD1 on 5 matching bases. Judging by the DNA end, TRBJ2-7 fits better; the J call may be wrong. Germline V CDR1 and CDR2: LGHNA, YNFKEQ. There are 13 residues in the CDR3. The CDR3 nucleotides are TGTGCCAGCAGCCTGGACAACAAATACGAGCAGTACTTC. This sequence encodes CASSLDNKYEQYF.

The genes are TRBV7-2 and TRBJ2-5; D not resolved. Germline CDR1 and CDR2: SGHTA and FQGNSA. Between the trimmed V and J ends, which lost 1 base and 5 bases, there was a span of 8 bases. This CDR3 has 13 residues. The CDR3 loop is CASSLDFSETQYF. In DNA form, the CDR3 reads TGTGCCAGCAGCTTAGACTTTAGTGAGACCCAGTACTTC.

The rearrangement joins TRBV30 to TRBJ2-1; 13 bases match TRBD2. The CDR3 length is 16 residues. Looked up from germline, CDR1 is GTSNPN and CDR2 is SVGIG (reference sequence). Losses at the gene ends were 5 bases for V and 8 bases for J; bases not matched to a gene: 12. The CDR3 nucleotides read TGTGCCTGGGGGGGTCCGGGACTAGCGGGACGTCATGAGCAGTTCTTC. Translation gives CAWGGPGLAGRHEQFF.

This sequence joins TRBV10-3 and TRBJ2-1, with 10 bases that match TRBD2. V dropped 9 bases and J dropped 1; count of bases not matched to a gene: 15. Germline V CDR1 and CDR2: ENHRY, SYGVKD. The CDR3 consists of 18 residues. CDR3 nucleotide sequence: TGTGCCATATCAGTGAGTATCCCTAGCGGGAGTTCCTACAATGAGCAGTTCTTC. This gives the protein CAISVSIPSGSSYNEQFF.

This chain links TRBV27 with TRBJ2-7; 7 bases agree with TRBD1. V shed 10 bases, J shed 4 bases, and the junction held 16 bases outside the gene matches. CDR3 length: 15 amino acids. Germline lookup yields CDR1 MNHEY and CDR2 SMNVEV (reference sequence). The CDR3 reads CATRPGLVRGYEQYF. CDR3 nucleotides: TGTGCCACCAGACCAGGCCTGGTCAGGGGGTACGAGCAGTACTTC.

V is TRBV19 and J is TRBJ2-7; D perhaps matches TRBD1 (5 bases). Germline V CDR1 and CDR2: LNHDA, SQIVND (reference sequence). The CDR3 has 13 residues. V gave up 4 bases and J gave up 3 bases, with 10 bases separating them. The DNA for the CDR3 is TGTGCCAGTAGTACAGGTAGGGGCTACGAGCAGTACTTC. It codes for CASSTGRGYEQYF.

This clone was counted only a few times. The chain recombines TRBV11-3 with TRBJ2-2; D possibly corresponds to TRBD1 (5 bases). Germline CDR1 SGHNT, CDR2 YENEEA. Trimming removed 2 bases from V and 1 base from J, with 5 bases in between. The CDR3 is made up of 14 amino acids. Written as DNA, the CDR3 is TGTGCCAGCAGCTTAAGGGGGAACACCGGGGAGCTGTTTTTT. Its protein product is CASSLRGNTGELFF.

This chain uses TRBV7-3 with TRBJ2-3; TRBD1 agrees at 7 bases. The trim removed 4 bases at V and 6 bases at J, leaving 10 bases unmatched. Germline lookup yields CDR1 SGHTA and CDR2 FQGTGA. The CDR3 covers 15 residues. As DNA, the CDR3 is TGTGCCAGCAGCTCTTCCGGGTCGACAGGGGATACGCAGTATTTT. Its protein is CASSSSGSTGDTQYF.

The J gene is TRBJ2-7, the V gene TRBV7-3; D may correspond to TRBD1 or TRBD2 (6 bases each). Trimming shortened V by 2 bases and J by 2 bases, and 13 bases separated the two germline ends. This CDR3 has 15 residues. Germline CDR1 is SGHTA and CDR2 is FQGTGA. CDR3 in amino acids: CASSLGGGNPYEQYF. The CDR3 bases are TGTGCCAGCAGCTTAGGAGGGGGTAATCCCTACGAGCAGTACTTC. Supplemented by reference TRBV7-3 and TRBJ2-7, the full variable domain reads GAGVSQTPSNKVTEKGKYVELRCDPISGHTALYWYRQSLGQGPEFLIYFQGTGAADDSGLPNDRFFAVRPEGSVSTLKIQRTERGDSAVYLCASSLGGGNPYEQYFGPGTRLTVT.

J is TRBJ2-4 and V is TRBV9, with D tentatively TRBD2 (6 bases). The CDR3 length is 13 residues. Looked up from germline, CDR1 is SGDLS and CDR2 is YYNGEE. The germline V and J ends were trimmed by 3 bases and 4 bases, with 8 bases remaining between them. In DNA form, the CDR3 reads TGTGCCAGCAGCGAGGACTATAAAAACATTCAGTACTTC. Translated: CASSEDYKNIQYF. Drawing the rest from reference TRBV9 and TRBJ2-4, the complete variable domain is DSGVTQTPKHLITATGQRVTLRCSPRSGDLSVYWYQQSLDQGLQFLIQYYNGEERAKGNILERFSAQQFPDLHSELNLSSLELGDSALYFCASSEDYKNIQYFGAGTRLSVL.